This TCR beta chain was recorded in a study of metastatic and nonmetastatic thyroid tumors. At least ten counts were recorded for this clone. This may come from a read error, since a much larger clone is one base off. Nobody among the patients had been given any treatment before thyroid surgery. Trimming took off 5 bases at V and 2 bases at J, with 5 bases between the two ends. Germline V gives CDR1 SGHKS, CDR2 YYEKEE (reference sequence). CDR3 size: 11 residues. TCRdb reprocessed the PCR reads via MiXCR. Here the sample spans fewer than 20,000 clones, about 19% being singletons. This rearrangement joins TRBV5-5 to TRBJ2-7, with no clear D. The sequence came from a female donor with papillary thyroid cancer or a benign thyroid nodule (not recorded which). Some clones in this sample may be carry-over from other donors' samples. Sequencing input: tumor tissue. CDR3 nucleotide sequence: TGTGCCAGCAGTCTACCCTACGAGCAGTACTTC. This sequence encodes CASSLPYEQYF.